A selection of T cell receptor beta chains follows, all from one sample in a study of breast tumors, draining lymph nodes, adjacent tissues. MiXCR was run by TCRdb on the multiplex PCR reads, yielding one entry per CDR3 protein. The table records 66,000 or so distinct CDR3 sequences, less than 50% of them present only once. Sequencing input: breast tumor tissue. These receptors were taken from a female donor with breast cancer. Some clones in this sample may be carry-over from other donors' samples. Each CDR3 is given with its conserved first and last residue. The D gene is left open where the match is weak. Clone size, where shown, is once, few, many, or a class for clones that have expanded.

J gene: TRBJ2-5
clone size: .
D gene: TRBD2
V gene: TRBV9
CDR3 DNA: TGTGCCAGCAGCCAAGCGGTAGCGGGGGGCGGGCTGTACCAAGAGACCCAGTACTTC
CDR3 protein: CASSQAVAGGGLYQETQYF

J gene: TRBJ2-6
clone size: .
D gene: .
V gene: TRBV13
CDR3 DNA: TGTGCCAGCAGCCTCCGCTTGGGGCTACACATGTCTGGGGCCAACGTCCTGACTTTC
CDR3 protein: CASSLRLGLHMSGANVLTF

J gene: TRBJ2-7
clone size: many
D gene: .
V gene: TRBV9
CDR3 DNA: TGTGCCAGCAGCGTAGGCTACTCCTACGAGCAGTACTTC
CDR3 protein: CASSVGYSYEQYF

J gene: TRBJ1-5
clone size: .
D gene: TRBD1
V gene: TRBV12-5
CDR3 DNA: TGTGCTAGTGGTTTTTGGGACAGGAACAATCAGCCCCGGCACTTT
CDR3 protein: CASGFWDRNNQPRHF

J gene: TRBJ1-6
clone size: .
D gene: .
V gene: TRBV9
CDR3 DNA: TGTGCCAGCAGCGAGTCCACGGGGGAAGGCGTTAATTCACCCCTCCACTTT
CDR3 protein: CASSESTGEGVNSPLHF

J gene: TRBJ2-1
clone size: many
D gene: TRBD1
V gene: TRBV24-1
CDR3 DNA: TGTGCCACCAGTGAATCGGGACAGGGGATTGAGCAGTTCTTC
CDR3 protein: CATSESGQGIEQFF

J gene: TRBJ2-5
clone size: .
D gene: .
V gene: TRBV2
CDR3 DNA: TGTGCCAGCGATGCTTGGGGGATAGAGACCCAGTACTTC
CDR3 protein: CASDAWGIETQYF

J gene: TRBJ2-7
clone size: once
D gene: .
V gene: TRBV9
CDR3 DNA: TGTGCCAGCAGCGTAGGGCTAGCGTGGCCCTACGAGCAGTACTTC
CDR3 protein: CASSVGLAWPYEQYF

J gene: TRBJ1-4
clone size: many
D gene: .
V gene: TRBV5-1
CDR3 DNA: TGCGCCAGCAGCCTGAACCGGGACATCGCAACTAATGAAAAACTGTTTTTT
CDR3 protein: CASSLNRDIATNEKLFF

J gene: TRBJ2-1
clone size: many
D gene: .
V gene: TRBV4-1
CDR3 DNA: TGCGCCAGCAGCCAAGTTGTCGGGACAATCGCCTACAATGAGCAGTTCTTC
CDR3 protein: CASSQVVGTIAYNEQFF

J gene: TRBJ1-1
clone size: many
D gene: .
V gene: TRBV9
CDR3 DNA: TGTGCCAGCAGCGGGGGGTGGGGGGCTGAAGCTTTCTTT
CDR3 protein: CASSGGWGAEAFF

J gene: TRBJ2-7
clone size: many
D gene: .
V gene: TRBV6-5
CDR3 DNA: TGTGCCAGCAGTCACTCGAAGGCGACAGCAACCTACGAGCAGTACTTC
CDR3 protein: CASSHSKATATYEQYF

J gene: TRBJ2-3
clone size: many
D gene: TRBD2
V gene: TRBV12-3/TRBV12-4
CDR3 DNA: TGTGCCAGCACCATTAGCGGGAGAAATGATACGCAGTATTTT
CDR3 protein: CASTISGRNDTQYF

J gene: TRBJ2-1
clone size: .
D gene: TRBD2
V gene: TRBV7-2
CDR3 DNA: TGTGCCAGCAGCTTAGTAGCGGGAGAGGCAGATACGCAGTTCTTC
CDR3 protein: CASSLVAGEADTQFF

J gene: TRBJ2-5
clone size: .
D gene: .
V gene: TRBV29-1
CDR3 DNA: TGCAGCGTTAGAGGCGAGACCCAGTACTTC
CDR3 protein: CSVRGETQYF

J gene: TRBJ2-7
clone size: .
D gene: TRBD2
V gene: TRBV20-1
CDR3 DNA: TGCAGTGCTACGCGATACAGCGGGAGGCCCTACGAGCAGTACTTC
CDR3 protein: CSATRYSGRPYEQYF

J gene: TRBJ2-5
clone size: .
D gene: TRBD2
V gene: TRBV4-1
CDR3 DNA: TGCGCCAGCAGTCAAGGACTAGCGGGGGGCGGTGAGACCCAGTACTTC
CDR3 protein: CASSQGLAGGGETQYF

J gene: TRBJ1-6
clone size: .
D gene: .
V gene: TRBV12-3/TRBV12-4
CDR3 DNA: TGTGCCAGCAGTTTAGCGGGATCACCCTCACCCCTCCACTTT
CDR3 protein: CASSLAGSPSPLHF

J gene: TRBJ1-4
clone size: .
D gene: TRBD1
V gene: TRBV25-1
CDR3 DNA: TGTGCCAGCAGTGAGGTGACAGGGCCAACTGCAACTAATGAAAAACTGTTTTTT
CDR3 protein: CASSEVTGPTATNEKLFF

J gene: TRBJ2-3
clone size: .
D gene: .
V gene: TRBV9
CDR3 DNA: TGTGCCAGCAGCGTAGTAAGGCTAGCGAGGACAGATACGCAGTATTTT
CDR3 protein: CASSVVRLARTDTQYF

J gene: TRBJ2-3
clone size: many
D gene: TRBD2
V gene: TRBV19
CDR3 DNA: TGTGCCAGCAACCTAGCGGGGGGGGCAGATACGCAGTATTTT
CDR3 protein: CASNLAGGADTQYF

J gene: TRBJ1-6
clone size: .
D gene: TRBD1
V gene: TRBV6-6
CDR3 DNA: TGTGCCAGCAGTCGGGGACAGGGGAATTCACCCCTCCACTTT
CDR3 protein: CASSRGQGNSPLHF

J gene: TRBJ1-2
clone size: .
D gene: .
V gene: TRBV15
CDR3 DNA: TGTGCCACCTCCCCGTCCAGGGGCGATAATGGCCACCCCTTC
CDR3 protein: CATSPSRGDNGHPF

J gene: TRBJ2-7
clone size: .
D gene: TRBD1
V gene: TRBV7-9
CDR3 DNA: TGTGCCAGCAGCTTAGGGACAGGGGGCAGGGAGGGCCCCGAGCAGTACTTC
CDR3 protein: CASSLGTGGREGPEQYF

J gene: TRBJ1-2
clone size: .
D gene: TRBD1
V gene: TRBV9
CDR3 DNA: TGTGCCAGCAGCCCAGGGGGATCAGGGGAGGCCTCCTATGGCTACACCTTC
CDR3 protein: CASSPGGSGEASYGYTF

J gene: TRBJ1-1
clone size: .
D gene: .
V gene: TRBV9
CDR3 DNA: TGTGCCAGCAGCGTAGGGGACACTGAAACTTTCTTT
CDR3 protein: CASSVGDTETFF

J gene: TRBJ2-1
clone size: many
D gene: TRBD2
V gene: TRBV18
CDR3 DNA: TGTGCCAGCTCACTCTGGACTAGCTACAATGAGCAGTTCTTC
CDR3 protein: CASSLWTSYNEQFF

J gene: TRBJ2-7
clone size: .
D gene: TRBD2
V gene: TRBV14
CDR3 DNA: TGTGCCAGCAGCCAGATTTATAGGGAGGGAACCTACGAGCAGTACTTC
CDR3 protein: CASSQIYREGTYEQYF

J gene: TRBJ2-2
clone size: medium-sized
D gene: .
V gene: TRBV7-8
CDR3 DNA: TGTGCCAGCAGCTCCCGCACGCCCGGGGAGCTGTTTTTT
CDR3 protein: CASSSRTPGELFF

J gene: TRBJ2-7
clone size: many
D gene: .
V gene: TRBV7-6
CDR3 DNA: TGTGCCAGCAGGGATGAACTATTCTCCTACGAGCAGTACTTC
CDR3 protein: CASRDELFSYEQYF

J gene: TRBJ1-4
clone size: .
D gene: TRBD1
V gene: TRBV25-1
CDR3 DNA: TGTGCCAGCAGCAGGGGGGGATACAATGAAAAACTGTTTTTT
CDR3 protein: CASSRGGYNEKLFF

J gene: TRBJ2-5
clone size: .
D gene: TRBD1
V gene: TRBV20-1
CDR3 DNA: TGCAGTGCGGGGGGGACAGGGAGAGAGACCCAGTACTTC
CDR3 protein: CSAGGTGRETQYF

J gene: TRBJ2-6
clone size: many
D gene: .
V gene: TRBV29-1
CDR3 DNA: TGCAGCGTTCCAGGGTCTGGGGCCAACGTCCTGACTTTC
CDR3 protein: CSVPGSGANVLTF

J gene: TRBJ2-7
clone size: many
D gene: TRBD1
V gene: TRBV20-1
CDR3 DNA: TGCAGTGCTAGGAGGACAGGGGTCGGATACGAGCAGTACTTC
CDR3 protein: CSARRTGVGYEQYF

J gene: TRBJ2-1
clone size: many
D gene: TRBD2
V gene: TRBV29-1
CDR3 DNA: TGCACCTCTTCCCCCGTAGCGGGATACAATGAGCAGTTCTTC
CDR3 protein: CTSSPVAGYNEQFF

J gene: TRBJ1-4
clone size: .
D gene: .
V gene: TRBV7-9
CDR3 DNA: TGTGCCAGCAGCGTGGAAAAACTGTTTTTT
CDR3 protein: CASSVEKLFF

J gene: TRBJ2-2
clone size: many
D gene: .
V gene: TRBV4-2
CDR3 DNA: TGTGCCAGCAGCCGGACTGCCTTAGGAACCGGGGAGCTGTTTTTT
CDR3 protein: CASSRTALGTGELFF